These 19 T cell receptor beta chains came from one sample sequenced in a study of beta chain features in type 1 diabetes. Every bit of the isolated RNA underwent reverse transcription, so sequencing read expressed TCRB transcripts. Sequencing was performed with immunoSEQ multiplex PCR; in TCRdb, only in-frame clones are kept and a portion is missing. In the table there are approximately 240,000 clones, 16% of which are singletons. These receptors' antigens are unknown. General observations from the study: Significant though moderate, a shortening of TCRB CDR3s appeared in all four CD4+ subsets of Type 1 diabetes patients.

The sequenced sample consisted of naive CD4+ T cells from blood. The receptors here all came from a man aged 25 to 45 with type 1 diabetes.

The table lists this clone with a few counts. The chain carries TRBV10-3 and TRBJ2-5; D possibly corresponds to TRBD2 (7 bases). The CDR3 is made up of 14 amino acids. Germline values: CDR1 ENHRY, CDR2 SYGVKD. V shed 10 bases and J shed 2 bases, with 17 bases lying between them. The CDR3 coding sequence is TGTGCCACAAGGGGGAGGGAAGGGCAAGAGACCCAGTACTTC. It encodes CATRGREGQETQYF.

This chain links TRBV7-6 with TRBJ1-5; 9 bases agree with TRBD1. CDR1 and CDR2 (germline): SGHVS, FNYEAQ. The CDR3 totals 15 residues. Trimming removed 5 bases from V and 2 bases from J; junction bases left unmatched: 4. CDR3 in amino acids: CASSSTGGGNQPQHF. The CDR3 DNA reads TGTGCCAGCAGCAGCACAGGGGGCGGCAATCAGCCCCAGCATTTT.

This clone was seen a handful of times. V usage is TRBV5-1 and J usage is TRBJ2-5; 9 bases are shared with TRBD1. Germline CDR1 SGHRS, CDR2 YFSETQ. The CDR3 consists of 14 residues. The junction had 2 bases not matched to a gene; V was cut back by 4 bases and J by 1 base. The CDR3 DNA sequence: TGCGCCAGCAGCATGGACAGGGGCCAAGAGACCCAGTACTTC. Residues: CASSMDRGQETQYF.

This clone was observed a handful of times. The gene calls are TRBV30 and TRBJ2-3; the D gene is possibly TRBD1 (6 bases). The length of the CDR3 is 13 residues. Germline V lookup: CDR1 GTSNPN, CDR2 SVGIG (reference sequence). Trimming left V 4 bases short and J 3 bases short, with 11 bases between. In DNA form, the CDR3 reads TGTGCCTGGACCCAAAGGGGGACAGATACGCAGTATTTT. It yields the protein CAWTQRGTDTQYF.

The V and J genes are TRBV4-1 and TRBJ2-5, with D uncertain. This CDR3 spans 12 amino acids. Germline V gene sequence: CDR1 MGHRA, CDR2 YSYEKL. V shed 1 base and J shed 4 bases, with 4 bases lying between them. CDR3 nucleotides: TGCGCCAGCAGCCAAGTTTTAGAGACCCAGTACTTC. Translating it yields CASSQVLETQYF.

This clone appeared a few times. The V and J genes are TRBV10-3 and TRBJ2-3, with 10 positions matching TRBD1. Germline CDR1 reads ENHRY; CDR2 reads SYGVKD. CDR3 length: 16 amino acids. The V gene end was trimmed by 7 bases and the J gene end by 2 bases; junction bases not matched to a gene: 9. CDR3 protein: CAITTGDRGLTDTQYF. CDR3 sequence (DNA): TGTGCCATCACCACGGGGGACAGGGGCCTCACAGATACGCAGTATTTT.

This clone was counted between two and nine times. The chain links TRBV5-1 to TRBJ2-7, with TRBD1 matching 8 bases. CDR1 SGHRS and CDR2 YFSETQ come from the germline V gene. This CDR3 contains 12 residues. Trimming at V came to 4 bases and at J to 4 bases, leaving 1 base not matched to a gene. The CDR3 sequence: CASSGTGYEQYF. The CDR3 DNA follows: TGCGCCAGCAGCGGGACAGGATACGAGCAGTACTTC.

This clone has more than one count but fewer than ten. The V and J genes are TRBV9 and TRBJ2-5; weak D call: TRBD2 (6 bases). CDR1 is SGDLS, CDR2 YYNGEE, per germline. The CDR3 length is 15 residues. The V and J ends lost 4 bases and 4 bases respectively, with 17 bases between them. CDR3 DNA: TGTGCCAGCAGCCCTCCCGGACACGGGGGAGAGACCCAGTACTTC. This translates into CASSPPGHGGETQYF.

This clone has only a few counts. The rearrangement joins TRBV9 to TRBJ2-3, with D unclear. CDR3 size: 16 residues. Trimming left V 0 bases short and J 0 bases short, with 11 bases between. Germline V CDR1 and CDR2: SGDLS, YYNGEE. CDR3 nucleotide sequence: TGTGCCAGCAGCGTAGGCCCGCTCCTAAGCACAGATACGCAGTATTTT. As protein: CASSVGPLLSTDTQYF.

On this clone itself: Other DNA variants within this sample encode the same CDR3. The genes are TRBV7-9 and TRBJ2-5, with no clear D. Per germline, CDR1 SEHNR and CDR2 FQNEAQ (reference sequence). V was trimmed by 1 base and J by 4 bases, leaving 4 bases between them. The length of the CDR3 is 12 residues. CDR3 nucleotides: TGTGCCAGCAGCTTAGGTCGAGAGACCCAGTACTTC. Its translation is CASSLGRETQYF.

The genes are TRBV13 and TRBJ2-2; D uncertain. V lost 2 bases and J lost 4, with 8 bases in between. CDR1 and CDR2 from the germline V gene are PRHDT and FYEKMQ (reference sequence). The CDR3 is 14 residues long. CDR3: CASSLNRGTGELFF. The DNA of the CDR3 is TGTGCCAGCAGCTTAAACAGAGGCACCGGGGAGCTGTTTTTT.

The V and J genes are TRBV13 and TRBJ2-1; D perhaps matches TRBD1 (6 bases). The CDR3 runs to 16 residues. V gave up 1 base and J gave up 6 bases, with 16 bases separating them. Per germline, CDR1 PRHDT and CDR2 FYEKMQ (reference sequence). The CDR3: CASSLDRGQIINEQFF. CDR3 DNA sequence: TGTGCCAGCAGCTTAGACCGGGGACAAATCATCAATGAGCAGTTCTTC.

The rearrangement joins TRBV18 to TRBJ2-7; no firm D call. The CDR3 totals 14 residues. Germline CDR1 KGHSH, CDR2 LQKENI. V lost 3 bases, J lost 6 bases, and 15 bases lay in between. CDR3 amino acids: CASSPEGPLAEQYF. The CDR3 DNA is TGTGCCAGCTCACCGGAAGGCCCTCTCGCCGAGCAGTACTTC.

This chain connects TRBV7-2 to TRBJ2-7; TRBD2 agrees at 7 bases. Germline CDR1 and CDR2: SGHTA and FQGNSA. This CDR3 is 14 amino acids long. J lost 2 bases, V lost 5 bases, and 6 bases had no gene match. For the CDR3, the DNA is TGTGCCAGCAGCCAGGGACTACTAACCTACGAGCAGTACTTC. Amino acids: CASSQGLLTYEQYF.

V gene TRBV11-1 combines with J gene TRBJ2-5; D is undetermined. This CDR3 spans 12 amino acids. Per the germline V gene, CDR1 is SGHAT and CDR2 is FQDESV (reference sequence). With 0 bases removed from V and 5 bases from J, the gap between germline ends came to 4 bases. The CDR3 DNA sequence: TGTGCCAGCAGCTTAGCTATGGAGACCCAGTACTTC. It is translated as CASSLAMETQYF.

The CDR3 DNA reads as TGTGCCAGCAGCTTGACCGAAGGGGGAGCTTTCTTT. This codes for CASSLTEGGAFF. The chain is built from TRBV7-9 and TRBJ1-1, with D possibly matching TRBD1 (6 bases). CDR1 and CDR2 (germline): SEHNR, FQNEAQ (reference sequence). V dropped 3 bases and J dropped 10 bases, with 12 bases sitting between them. The CDR3 covers 12 residues.

This clone was observed a handful of times. The chain is built from TRBV4-1 and TRBJ1-2, with D tentatively TRBD1 (6 bases). CDR1 and CDR2 from the germline V gene are MGHRA and YSYEKL. The CDR3 runs to 16 residues. Trimming took 2 bases from V and 2 from J, leaving 15 bases between them. CDR3 loop: CASSQPTQGFNYGYTF. CDR3 DNA: TGCGCCAGCAGCCAACCCACCCAGGGGTTCAACTATGGCTACACCTTC.

The chain has TRBV30 and TRBJ2-5; TRBD2 might be the D (6 bases). CDR3 size: 14 residues. Germline assignment: CDR1 GTSNPN and CDR2 SVGIG (reference sequence). Trimming cost V 1 base and J 5 bases, with 14 bases left between them. CDR3 DNA: TGTGCCTGGAGTGGCTGGGCGGGGCGGGAGACCCAGTACTTC. It translates to CAWSGWAGRETQYF. Full variable domain (outside the CDR3, taken from reference TRBV30 and TRBJ2-5): SQTIHQWPATLVQPVGSPLSLECTVEGTSNPNLYWYRQAAGRGLQLLFYSVGIGQISSEVPQNLSASRPQDRQFILSSKKLLLSDSGFYLCAWSGWAGRETQYFGPGTRLLVL.

The chain uses TRBV11-2 and TRBJ1-1; D perhaps matches TRBD1 (6 bases). The germline V gene encodes CDR1 SGHAT and CDR2 FQNNGV. This CDR3 contains 16 residues. V dropped 4 bases and J dropped 2 bases, with 17 bases sitting between them. The CDR3 DNA is TGTGCCAGCAGCTCCACTTCGACAGGCTACAACACTGAAGCTTTCTTT. This codes for CASSSTSTGYNTEAFF.